This TCR beta chain emerged from a study of CD8 T cells in Susac syndrome. CDR3 size: 15 residues. Germline values: CDR1 DFQATT, CDR2 SNEGSKA (reference sequence). With 6 bases removed from V and 1 base from J, the gap between germline ends came to 18 bases. This clonotype has just one count. RNA amounts of roughly 0.5 to 1 ug underwent reverse transcription with random hexamers. The amplification used immunoSEQ multiplex PCR on TCR beta CDR3; it spanned 54 Vbeta and 13 Jbeta. TCRdb re-called the immunoSEQ multiplex PCR reads with MiXCR, one entry per CDR3 protein. There are approximately 190,000 distinct CDR3 sequences in the sample; around 95% occur only once, and approximately 0.1% lies in the top ten. Sequencing of TCR beta was performed on blood CD8+ and CD4+ T cells. Patients with Susac syndrome met the recently defined diagnostic criteria for definite or probable disease. The CD8+ and CD4+ T cells were negatively isolated, with the TEMRA cells enriched by FACS.

The receptor comes from a human donor with Susac syndrome. Sample: CD4+ T cells from PBMCs. The chain has TRBV20-1 and TRBJ2-5, with D perhaps being TRBD1 or TRBD2 (6 bases each). The CDR3 protein is CSARRGSKSQETQYF. CDR3 nucleotide sequence: TGCAGTGCCCGGAGGGGGTCCAAAAGCCAAGAGACCCAGTACTTC.